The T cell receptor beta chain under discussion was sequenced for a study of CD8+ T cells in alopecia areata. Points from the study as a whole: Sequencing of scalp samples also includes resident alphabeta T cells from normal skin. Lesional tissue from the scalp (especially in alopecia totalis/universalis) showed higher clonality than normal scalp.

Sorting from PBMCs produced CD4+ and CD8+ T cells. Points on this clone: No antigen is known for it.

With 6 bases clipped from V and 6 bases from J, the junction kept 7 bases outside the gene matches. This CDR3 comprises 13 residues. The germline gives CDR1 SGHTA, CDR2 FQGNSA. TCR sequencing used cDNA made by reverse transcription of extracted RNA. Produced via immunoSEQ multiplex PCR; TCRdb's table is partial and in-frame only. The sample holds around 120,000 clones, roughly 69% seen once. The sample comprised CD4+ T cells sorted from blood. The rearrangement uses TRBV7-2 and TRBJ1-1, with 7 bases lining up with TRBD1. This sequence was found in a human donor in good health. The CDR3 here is CASSLQGRAEAFF. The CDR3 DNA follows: TGTGCCAGCAGTCTACAGGGGAGGGCTGAAGCTTTCTTT.